One sample yielded the 11 T cell receptor beta chains listed below, sequenced in a study of T cells in Graves' hyperthyroidism and ophthalmopathy. Amplified TCR beta CDR3 regions came from RNA transcripts. RT-PCR in the first round (using the HTBI primer set) targeted the TCR CDR3. TCRdb re-derived calls from the multiplex PCR reads in MiXCR, one entry per CDR3 protein. The sample has fewer than 350,000 distinct CDR3 sequences, about 21% seen once. The sample was blood. The receptors were gathered from a woman aged 45-60 years with Graves' hyperthyroidism.

This clonotype was detected only a few times. The chain carries TRBV9 and TRBJ2-5; D is ambiguous. CDR1 SGDLS and CDR2 YYNGEE come from the germline V gene. The CDR3 length is 15 residues. The V and J ends lost 0 bases and 5 bases respectively, with 14 bases between them. CDR3 sequence reads: CASSVGVLVGETQYF. The CDR3 DNA sequence: TGTGCCAGCAGCGTAGGAGTATTGGTGGGCGAGACCCAGTACTTC.

The rearrangement joins TRBV20-1 to TRBJ1-5; no firm D call. This CDR3 has 11 residues. The ends were cut back, 1 base at V and 4 bases at J, with 2 bases in the middle. The germline gives CDR1 DFQATT, CDR2 SNEGSKA (reference sequence). CDR3 region: CSARGNQPQHF. CDR3 sequence (DNA): TGCAGTGCTAGAGGAAATCAGCCCCAGCATTTT.

This clonotype was seen at least ten times. V gene TRBV2 combines with J gene TRBJ2-7; the D gene is possibly TRBD1 (5 bases). The CDR3 covers 12 residues. Trimming cost V 10 bases and J 4 bases, with 14 bases left between them. The V gene's germline CDR1 is SNHLY and CDR2 FYNNEI. The CDR3 sequence is CATSETEYEQYF. The CDR3 nucleotides read TGTGCCACCTCCGAGACAGAATACGAGCAGTACTTC.

This clonotype has just a few counts. The chain employs TRBV30 and TRBJ2-2; perhaps D is TRBD1 or TRBD2 (6 bases each). This CDR3 has 15 amino acids. Germline values: CDR1 GTSNPN, CDR2 SVGIG (reference sequence). Trimming took off 5 bases at V and 3 bases at J, with 16 bases between the two ends. CDR3 amino acids: CAWDPRGRDTGELFF. In nucleotides, the CDR3 is TGTGCCTGGGACCCCCGGGGGCGAGACACCGGGGAGCTGTTTTTT.

This clonotype appeared a few times. This chain links TRBV7-9 with TRBJ2-5; D might be TRBD2 (6 bases). V lost 5 bases to trimming and J lost 0 bases, with 16 bases between them. The germline V gene encodes CDR1 SEHNR and CDR2 FQNEAQ (reference sequence). There are 16 residues in the CDR3. CDR3 protein: CASSHPGLSYQETQYF. The CDR3 DNA is TGTGCCAGCAGCCACCCGGGACTGAGCTACCAAGAGACCCAGTACTTC.

The chain employs TRBV20-1 and TRBJ1-2; unclear D gene. V shed 3 bases and J shed 0 bases, with 8 bases lying between them. This CDR3 has 13 amino acids. Germline assignment: CDR1 DFQATT and CDR2 SNEGSKA (reference sequence). The CDR3 DNA reads as TGCAGTGCTAGCCCTCAAGCTAACTATGGCTACACCTTC. It yields the protein CSASPQANYGYTF.

This clonotype was recorded many times. The V call is TRBV6-1, the J call TRBJ2-1; tentatively, D is TRBD2 (5 bases). This CDR3 is 12 amino acids long. CDR1 and CDR2 (germline): MNHNS, SASEGT. V was pared by 5 bases and J by 8 bases, with 10 bases between. The CDR3: CASSYEGDEQFF. As DNA, the CDR3 is TGTGCCAGCAGTTACGAGGGCGATGAGCAGTTCTTC.

V gene TRBV12-3 or TRBV12-4 combines with J gene TRBJ1-2; D remains unclear. CDR3 size: 13 residues. The germline V and J ends were trimmed by 4 bases and 4 bases, with 10 bases remaining between them. The CDR3 sequence is CASSSNVVYGYTF. CDR3 bases: TGTGCCAGCAGTTCGAACGTAGTCTATGGCTACACCTTC.

The rearrangement joins TRBV19 to TRBJ1-3; no clear D. The CDR3 has 14 residues. The germline V and J ends were trimmed by 2 bases and 1 base, with 6 bases remaining between them. Germline loops: CDR1 LNHDA, CDR2 SQIVND (reference sequence). The DNA for the CDR3 is TGTGCCAGTAGTATAACGGAGTCTGGAAACACCATATATTTT. This encodes CASSITESGNTIYF.

The CDR3 protein is CASRGGDYEQYF. The CDR3 DNA sequence: TGTGCCAGCAGAGGGGGGGACTACGAGCAGTACTTC. This chain joins TRBV27 and TRBJ2-7, with a tentative D call TRBD2 (7 bases). Trimming removed 6 bases at V and 3 bases at J, with 9 bases between. From germline, CDR1 is MNHEY and CDR2 SMNVEV (reference sequence). This CDR3 has 12 amino acids.

This clonotype was counted many times. The chain combines TRBV6-1 with TRBJ1-2, with D tentatively TRBD1 (5 bases). Trimming removed 10 bases from V and 1 base from J, with 16 bases in between. This CDR3 comprises 14 residues. From germline, CDR1 is MNHNS and CDR2 SASEGT. In DNA form, the CDR3 reads TGTGCCACAAAGGGAGGGACTAGTAACTATGGCTACACCTTC. Translation: CATKGGTSNYGYTF.